This T cell receptor (beta chain) was found in a study of T cell repertoires and HLA-DP antigens. Across the study: In vitro CD4+ alloreactivity was against HeLa-presented HLA-DP. Alloantigens: one with one groove difference and one with around 10 differences versus self.

From germline, CDR1 is KGHSH and CDR2 LQKENI. The V end was cut by 2 bases, the J end by 6 bases, with 9 bases between. There are 13 residues in the CDR3. Primers targeted 54 TRBV and 13 TRBJ segments. Pre-culture CD4+ samples were sequenced deeply, targeting roughly 200,000 T cell genomes. TCRdb keeps only in-frame clones here, not all; method: immunoSEQ multiplex PCR. Among about 120,000 clones listed, 80% to 95% were seen once. A note on this clone: What it binds is unknown.

The chain couples TRBV18 to TRBJ2-3; the D is unclear. The specimen was CD4+ T cells from PBMCs. The receptor was derived from a woman younger than 35 in good health and CMV-seronegative. The CDR3 reads CASSPTLADTQYF. Written as DNA, the CDR3 is TGTGCCAGCTCACCAACGCTGGCTGATACGCAGTATTTT.